The clone carrying this TCR beta chain has only a few counts. Germline loops: CDR1 WSHSY, CDR2 SAAADI. V was clipped by 10 bases and J by 6 bases; unmatched bases: 9. The CDR3 has 14 residues. The record originates from a study of blood T cell repertoires in COVID-19. Across the whole study: COVID-19 samples from acute and convalescent phases originated in the United States, Italy and Spain. Sources were T cells, B-cell-depleted T cells, or PBMCs; the material itself was cDNA or gDNA.

Authors' processing steps: By means of reference gene primer amplification, nucleated cell counts were estimated. Assay: immunoSEQ multiplex PCR; the TCRdb copy retains only in-frame clones and omits some. V and J calls and clone size are copied from that table; D and trimming were computed from the DNA. The sample records fewer than 200,000 clones, around 85% being singletons. The chain couples TRBV10-2 to TRBJ2-7; 13 positions agree with TRBD2. This TCR came from an elderly woman with acute or convalescent COVID-19. Specimen: peripheral blood. CDR3 DNA: TGCGCCACCGAACTAGCGGGGGGGCGAGGCGAGCAGTACTTC. Encoded protein: CATELAGGRGEQYF.